This T cell receptor beta chain was sequenced during a study of spatial heterogeneity in lung cancer. Overall study: The study consistently detected more beta-chain than alpha-chain sequences. Each unique TCR and UMI combination was seen more than ten times on average in raw reads. Study-wide results and caveats: TCRs found ubiquitously expanded in tumor appeared in blood more at resection than at follow-up.

In this sample, this clonotype turned up many times. Its target is unknown. From germline, CDR1 is MNHNS and CDR2 SASEGT. The CDR3 is 16 amino acids. V was clipped by 6 bases and J by 6 bases, with 21 bases between them. This sample's time point: sample taken at primary tumor resection. Frozen PBMC, nontumor lung or tumor provided whole RNA, which was sequenced unsorted. The donor group consisted of 72 patients who had untreated, early-stage non-small cell lung cancer. Each CDR3 protein gets one entry after TCRdb re-called the 5' RACE reads with MiXCR. The sample has some 22,000 distinct CDR3 sequences, 4% to 5% seen once; the top ten hold more than 4%.

The sequence was obtained from a male donor with early-stage non-small cell lung cancer. The J gene is TRBJ2-1, the V gene TRBV6-1; a possible D gene is TRBD1 (6 bases). This material consisted of PBMCs, taken at surgery. CDR3 in DNA: TGTGCCAGCAGGGGACACCGGGAACAGGACCGCAATGAGCAGTTCTTC. Protein sequence: CASRGHREQDRNEQFF.